This T cell receptor (beta chain) originates from a study of blood T cell repertoires in COVID-19. Here immunoSEQ multiplex PCR was the method, and the copy in TCRdb shows in-frame clones only, minus some. The table records about 120,000 clones, 90% of them present only once. The CDR3 covers 13 residues. J was trimmed by 10 bases and V by 5 bases; bases with no gene match: 4. Germline V CDR1 and CDR2: SGHVS, FQNEAQ. This TCR came from a human donor with active COVID-19. The donor label of this sample is uncertain. What was sequenced was peripheral blood. This chain links TRBV7-8 with TRBJ2-1; 11 nucleotides line up with TRBD2. The CDR3 sequence is CASSPRTSGEQFF. The CDR3 bases are TGTGCCAGCAGCCCGAGGACTAGCGGGGAGCAGTTCTTC.